This record looks at one T cell receptor (beta chain) sequence and its context. The antigen remains undetermined. The PCR employed 60 Vbeta primers together with 13 Jbeta primers. Here immunoSEQ multiplex PCR was the method, and the copy in TCRdb shows in-frame clones only, minus some. This table has about 160,000 clones, just under 80% appearing once. This record belongs to a study of cytomegalovirus exposure and HLA in healthy donors. Broader study findings: Association of a missense DCLRE1C variant with TCR beta V- and J-gene trimming was reported in a later analysis. Most TCR sequences proved rare, with some public TCRs found in many donors.

The germline gives CDR1 MDHEN, CDR2 SYDVKM. This CDR3 is 14 amino acids long. V lost 8 bases and J 4 bases, leaving 16 bases between the germline ends. The TCR comes from a man aged 18 to 35 in good health and CMV-seropositive. The chain combines TRBV28 with TRBJ2-3; D is possibly TRBD2 (6 bases). Sequencing was done on a sample of PBMCs. CDR3 in amino acids: CASLDSAGPDTQYF. The CDR3 DNA sequence: TGTGCCAGCTTAGATAGTGCGGGACCAGATACGCAGTATTTT.